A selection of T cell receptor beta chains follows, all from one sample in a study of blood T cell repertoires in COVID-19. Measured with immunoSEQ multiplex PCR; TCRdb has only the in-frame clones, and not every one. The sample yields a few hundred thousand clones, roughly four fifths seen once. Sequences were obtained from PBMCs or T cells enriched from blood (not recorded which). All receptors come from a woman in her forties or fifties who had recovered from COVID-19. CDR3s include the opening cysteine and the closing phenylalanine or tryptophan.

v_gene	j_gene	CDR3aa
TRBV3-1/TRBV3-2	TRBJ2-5	CASSGTGAAQYF
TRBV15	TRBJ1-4	CATSSQWTAEKLFF
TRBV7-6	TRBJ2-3	CASSQTGLAGADTQYF
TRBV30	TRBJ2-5	CAWSVQEETQYF
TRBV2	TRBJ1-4	CASSQLITTNEKLFF
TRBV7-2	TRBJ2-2	CASSLRQANTGELFF
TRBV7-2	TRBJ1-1	CASSLPRDTLGAFF
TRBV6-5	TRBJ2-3	CATQGGAFTDTQYF
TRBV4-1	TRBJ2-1	CASSQGTSLLTEQFF
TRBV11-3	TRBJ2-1	CASSPSGGIEQFF
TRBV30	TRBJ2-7	CAWSVQGGEQYF
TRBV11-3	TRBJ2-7	CASSLDPNSYEQYF
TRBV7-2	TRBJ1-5	CASGGTGGNQPQHF
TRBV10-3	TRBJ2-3	CAISPQGGTDTQYF
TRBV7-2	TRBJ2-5	CASSLGRRETQYF
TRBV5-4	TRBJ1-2	CAGSLDRLHFGYTF
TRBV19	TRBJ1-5	CASSIDLSRTGGQPQHF
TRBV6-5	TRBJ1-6	CASSYSTGNNSPLHF
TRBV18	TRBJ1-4	CASSPRGQANEKLFF
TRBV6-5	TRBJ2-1	CASSYGGNPNEQFF
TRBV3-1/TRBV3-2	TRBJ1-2	CASSPTPGTAYGYTF
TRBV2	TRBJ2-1	CASEGPQRSSYNEQFF
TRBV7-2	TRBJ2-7	CASSISSYEQYF
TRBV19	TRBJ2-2	CASRTRDRGYGELFF
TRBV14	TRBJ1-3	CASSPWDSEPRHGNTIYF
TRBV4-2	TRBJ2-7	CASSPFVGRGTYEQYF
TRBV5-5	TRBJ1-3	CASSRPGTLGNTIYF